This TCR beta chain was recorded in a study of beta chain features in type 1 diabetes. Overall study findings and caveats: Any HLA type influence on TCRB rearrangement was left unresolved here. There were fewer insertions and more deletions at the VDJ junctions of type 1 diabetes patients. High TCR expression in some cells could lead to their over-representation in cDNA sequencing.

V lost 0 bases and J lost 1, with 11 bases in between. This CDR3 has 16 amino acids. The V gene's germline CDR1 is SGHRS and CDR2 YFSETQ. A sort by CD45RO/CCR7/CD25/CD127/CD95/CD27 yielded CD4+ naive, central memory, regulatory and stem cell-like memory cells. This clone was detected only a few times. Its antigen remains unidentified. Of the isolated RNA, all was reverse transcribed, and so the sequenced material was expressed TCRB transcripts. TCRdb's copy holds only in-frame clones and misses some; the assay was immunoSEQ multiplex PCR. The sample yields 120,000 to 150,000 clones, 9% to 10% seen once.

This chain connects TRBV5-1 to TRBJ1-5; D is possibly TRBD1 (5 bases). Sequenced: central memory CD4+ T cells from blood. This clonotype was obtained from a woman between 40 and 50 years old in good health. The CDR3 nucleotides are TGCGCCAGCAGCTTGGCGGGGGTGGGAAGCAATCAGCCCCAGCATTTT. Protein sequence: CASSLAGVGSNQPQHF.